Here is one T cell receptor (beta chain) with its context. The table came from immunoSEQ multiplex PCR; TCRdb's copy has only in-frame clones and leaves some out. The sample has approximately 90,000 clones; roughly 92% are singletons. The CDR3 has 13 residues. CDR1 and CDR2 (germline): SGHTA, FQGTGA. J was trimmed by 5 bases and V by 5 bases; bases with no gene match: 4. This entry belongs to a study of T cell responses to AZD1222 COVID-19 vaccine. V and J are TRBV7-3 and TRBJ2-7; 9 bases fit TRBD1. Sequencing was performed on peripheral blood, taken on day 0 of AZD1222 vaccination. This TCR derives from an adult in good health. The CDR3 coding sequence is TGTGCCAGCAGCAAGGGACAGGGTAACGAGCAGTACTTC. Amino acid sequence: CASSKGQGNEQYF. Full variable domain (outside the CDR3, taken from reference TRBV7-3 and TRBJ2-7): GAGVSQTPSNKVTEKGKYVELRCDPISGHTALYWYRQSLGQGPEFLIYFQGTGAADDSGLPNDRFFAVRPEGSVSTLKIQRTERGDSAVYLCASSKGQGNEQYFGPGTRLTVT.